A single sample is the source of the 30 T cell receptor beta chains below, sequenced in a study of blood T cell repertoires in COVID-19. Libraries were prepared by immunoSEQ multiplex PCR; TCRdb keeps only in-frame clonotypes and omits some of them. This sample has approximately 170,000 clones, with approximately 79% found just once. Sequenced sample: PBMCs or T cells enriched from blood (not recorded which). Receptors were obtained from a woman aged 70-85 years in a cohort exposed to, infected with or recovered from COVID-19 (not recorded which).

The rearrangement uses TRBV5-1 and TRBJ2-5; D unclear. CDR3 size: 14 residues. Germline V gene data show CDR1 as SGHRS and CDR2 as YFSETQ. Trimming cost V 4 bases and J 4 bases, with 14 bases left between them. The CDR3 region is CASSITPTGETQYF. CDR3 DNA sequence: TGCGCCAGCAGCATAACTCCGACTGGAGAGACCCAGTACTTC.

The chain carries TRBV18 and TRBJ2-3; 8 nucleotides align to TRBD2. The CDR3 is made up of 15 amino acids. Germline V gives CDR1 KGHSH, CDR2 LQKENI. J was trimmed by 3 bases and V by 6 bases; bases with no gene match: 8. CDR3 in amino acids: CASSPGGLRTDTQYF. The CDR3 DNA reads TGTGCCAGCTCCCCGGGGGGGCTGCGGACAGATACGCAGTATTTT.

Only one count was recorded for this clone. The chain recombines TRBV19 with TRBJ2-6, with TRBD1 matching 12 bases. This CDR3 has 19 amino acids. V lost 6 bases, J lost 0 bases, and 9 bases stayed unmatched. The germline gives CDR1 LNHDA, CDR2 SQIVND (reference sequence). The CDR3 DNA reads as TGTGCCAGTAGATCCCGGGACAGGGGGCTAATCTCTGGGGCCAACGTCCTGACTTTC. This encodes CASRSRDRGLISGANVLTF.

The CDR3 reads CASGGAGTGVSPLHF. For the CDR3, the DNA is TGTGCCAGCGGGGGAGCCGGGACAGGGGTTTCACCCCTCCACTTT. The chain couples TRBV28 to TRBJ1-6; 10 bases line up with TRBD1. The CDR3 covers 15 residues. Germline CDR1 reads MDHEN; CDR2 reads SYDVKM. V shed 8 bases, J shed 9 bases, and the junction held 10 bases outside the gene matches.

The genes are TRBV28 and TRBJ1-4; no clear D gene. This CDR3 region has 11 residues. Germline V gives CDR1 MDHEN, CDR2 SYDVKM. V gave up 6 bases and J gave up 6 bases, with 5 bases separating them. The CDR3 DNA reads TGTGCCAGCAGCGACTATGAAAAACTGTTTTTT. Amino acid sequence: CASSDYEKLFF.

The chain couples TRBV27 to TRBJ2-7; 9 bases are shared with TRBD2. Germline trimming cut 5 bases from V and 0 bases from J; bases unmatched to any gene: 5. This CDR3 has 15 residues. The V gene's germline CDR1 is MNHEY and CDR2 SMNVEV (reference sequence). The CDR3 sequence is CASSKPSGASYEQYF. The CDR3 DNA sequence: TGTGCCAGCAGTAAGCCTAGCGGGGCCTCCTACGAGCAGTACTTC.

V is TRBV29-1 and J is TRBJ2-7; 7 positions match TRBD1. The CDR3 extends over 14 amino acids. The junction had 12 bases not matched to a gene; V was cut back by 6 bases and J by 4 bases. Germline V gives CDR1 SQVTM, CDR2 ANQGSEA. Here the CDR3 DNA reads TGCAGCGTCCGACCCTACAGGGGAACTTACGAGCAGTACTTC. It codes for CSVRPYRGTYEQYF.

J is TRBJ2-7 and V is TRBV5-1; TRBD2 aligns across 8 bases. CDR1 and CDR2 from the germline V gene are SGHRS and YFSETQ. After removal of 1 base from V and 7 bases from J, the junction contained 13 bases not matched to a gene. CDR3 size: 16 residues. The CDR3 DNA is TGCGCCAGCAGCTTGAACGGGGGACTAGGAGAGGTAGAGCAGTACTTC. It yields the protein CASSLNGGLGEVEQYF.

The J gene is TRBJ1-4, the V gene TRBV11-2, with 8 bases that match TRBD1. Germline trimming cut 5 bases from V and 7 bases from J; bases unmatched to any gene: 12. The CDR3 is 16 residues long. Germline V gene lookup returns CDR1 SGHAT and CDR2 FQNNGV. In DNA, the CDR3 is TGTGCCAGCAGCAAAAGACAGGGGACGGCTACTGAAAAACTGTTTTTT. This gives the protein CASSKRQGTATEKLFF.

This clone was recorded a few times. The chain links TRBV5-1 to TRBJ1-2, with 7 positions matching TRBD1. Unmatched junction bases numbered 4, after V lost 4 bases and J lost 4 bases. The CDR3 sequence is 13 residues long. Germline V gene lookup returns CDR1 SGHRS and CDR2 YFSETQ. CDR3 loop: CASSQGQRYGYTF. The CDR3 DNA reads TGCGCCAGCAGCCAGGGACAGCGCTATGGCTACACCTTC.

The genes are TRBV28 and TRBJ2-2; 10 bases line up with TRBD2. CDR1 and CDR2 from the germline V gene are MDHEN and SYDVKM. The CDR3 extends over 16 amino acids. After removal of 7 bases from V and 8 bases from J, the junction contained 13 bases not matched to a gene. DNA for the CDR3: TGTGCCAGCACAACAAGCGGGAGGGCCCTCGGGGGGGAGCTGTTTTTT. Amino acid sequence: CASTTSGRALGGELFF.

The chain combines TRBV9 with TRBJ2-3, with D possibly TRBD2 on 7 matching bases. The CDR3 covers 15 residues. Germline assignment: CDR1 SGDLS and CDR2 YYNGEE. Deletions cut 0 bases from V and 9 bases from J, with 17 bases between. The CDR3 spells CASSVGLAQGGTQYF. The CDR3 DNA reads TGTGCCAGCAGCGTAGGACTAGCCCAAGGGGGGACGCAGTATTTT.

The V gene is TRBV11-3, the J gene TRBJ2-7; possible D gene TRBD2, 6 bases. From germline, CDR1 is SGHNT and CDR2 YENEEA. Trimming removed 3 bases at V and 6 bases at J, with 15 bases between. The CDR3 spans 14 residues. The CDR3 loop reads CASSFTGELGEQYF. CDR3 in DNA: TGTGCCAGCAGCTTCACGGGAGAATTGGGCGAGCAGTACTTC.

The chain carries TRBV7-2 and TRBJ1-2, with D unclear. The CDR3 contains 14 residues. Germline V gives CDR1 SGHTA, CDR2 FQGNSA. The V and J ends lost 2 bases and 0 bases respectively, with 7 bases between them. CDR3 region: CASSLFGPNYGYTF. CDR3 bases: TGTGCCAGCAGCTTATTCGGTCCTAACTATGGCTACACCTTC.

V gene TRBV7-8 combines with J gene TRBJ1-1; D call uncertain. Germline CDR1 and CDR2: SGHVS and FQNEAQ. V dropped 7 bases and J dropped 4 bases, with 16 bases sitting between them. This CDR3 contains 14 residues. As DNA, the CDR3 is TGTGCCAGCATTAGCCCTAAGGAGTCCACTGAAGCTTTCTTT. Amino acid sequence: CASISPKESTEAFF.

The J gene is TRBJ2-5, the V gene TRBV18; D gene uncertain. CDR3 length: 11 residues. Germline CDR1 reads KGHSH; CDR2 reads LQKENI. Trimming took off 3 bases at V and 5 bases at J, with 4 bases between the two ends. The CDR3, as DNA: TGTGCCAGCTCACCGGAGGAGACCCAGTACTTC. Translation: CASSPEETQYF.

The rearrangement joins TRBV7-9 to TRBJ2-1, with 8 bases that match TRBD2. Germline V lookup: CDR1 SEHNR, CDR2 FQNEAQ (reference sequence). This CDR3 contains 15 residues. Trimming removed 4 bases from V and 9 bases from J; junction bases left unmatched: 11. The CDR3 reads CASSSVAGILREQFF. The CDR3 DNA is TGTGCCAGCAGCTCGGTAGCGGGAATCTTACGTGAGCAGTTCTTC.

This sequence joins TRBV28 and TRBJ1-2; 8 positions match TRBD1. Germline lookup yields CDR1 MDHEN and CDR2 SYDVKM. The V gene end was trimmed by 6 bases and the J gene end by 8 bases; junction bases not matched to a gene: 11. The CDR3 runs 14 residues. The CDR3 protein is CASRKTGAAGGYTF. The CDR3 nucleotides are TGTGCCAGCAGGAAGACAGGGGCGGCGGGGGGCTACACCTTC.

The chain links TRBV5-1 to TRBJ2-7, with 10 nucleotides matching TRBD2. The CDR3 is 14 residues long. Germline CDR1 reads SGHRS; CDR2 reads YFSETQ. The CDR3 sequence is CATQWTSGPYEQYF. CDR3 coding DNA: TGCGCAACTCAATGGACTAGCGGACCCTACGAGCAGTACTTC.

The chain uses TRBV24-1 and TRBJ1-2; the D gene is possibly TRBD1 (6 bases). Germline CDR1 KGHDR, CDR2 SFDVKD. The ends were cut back, 3 bases at V and 5 bases at J, with 12 bases in the middle. The CDR3 has 14 amino acids. CDR3 nucleotide sequence: TGTGCCACCAGTGATCCTCGGACAGCTTATGGCTACACCTTC. Translating it yields CATSDPRTAYGYTF.

This chain uses TRBV5-6 with TRBJ2-1; 12 nucleotides agree with TRBD2. The trim removed 4 bases at V and 0 bases at J, leaving 5 bases unmatched. Germline CDR1 reads SGHDT; CDR2 reads YYEEEE. This CDR3 comprises 17 residues. The DNA of the CDR3 is TGTGCCAGCAGCCGGACTAGCGGGACATTCTCCTACAATGAGCAGTTCTTC. Amino acids: CASSRTSGTFSYNEQFF.

This chain links TRBV10-3 with TRBJ1-1; D might be TRBD1 (6 bases). This CDR3 contains 13 residues. V was trimmed by 6 bases and J by 0 bases, leaving 8 bases between them. The germline gives CDR1 ENHRY, CDR2 SYGVKD. CDR3 loop: CAIRGALNTEAFF. In nucleotides, the CDR3 is TGTGCCATCAGGGGGGCTCTGAACACTGAAGCTTTCTTT.

The chain couples TRBV5-6 to TRBJ1-4, with TRBD1 matching over 7 bases. CDR1 is SGHDT and CDR2 is YYEEEE in the germline V gene. There are 15 residues in the CDR3. V lost 3 bases, J lost 3 bases, and 5 bases stayed unmatched. CDR3: CASSYRQGANEKLFF. CDR3 nucleotides: TGTGCCAGCAGCTACAGACAGGGTGCTAATGAAAAACTGTTTTTT.

This rearrangement joins TRBV5-4 to TRBJ2-7, with D perhaps matching TRBD2 (5 bases). The CDR3 covers 17 residues. V lost 4 bases to trimming and J lost 0 bases, with 20 bases between them. Germline CDR1 is SGHNT and CDR2 is YYREEE (reference sequence). The chain's CDR3 is CASSPTRPGSSSYEQYF. Here the CDR3 DNA reads TGTGCCAGCAGCCCGACTCGGCCGGGGAGCTCCTCCTACGAGCAGTACTTC.

About this clone: At one of its ends the junction is not consistent with the germline gene, which may arise from a read error. The V and J genes are TRBV7-2 and TRBJ2-7, with 7 bases aligning to TRBD2. The CDR3 is 16 residues long. Germline CDR1 and CDR2: SGHTA and FQGNSA. CDR3 sequence (DNA): TGTGCCAGCAGCTTAGGCTTACCAGCGGGATCGTTTTCCACTAGATTC. Residues: CASSLGLPAGSFSTRF. Combining the CDR3 with reference TRBV7-2 and TRBJ2-7 gives the whole variable domain GAGVSQSPSNKVTEKGKDVELRCDPISGHTALYWYRQSLGQGLEFLIYFQGNSAPDKSGLPSDRFSAERTGGSVSTLTIQRTQQEDSAVYLCASSLGLPAGSFSTRFGPGTRLTVT.

The chain combines TRBV2 with TRBJ1-5, with D unclear. Trimming pared 7 bases from V and 4 bases from J, leaving 11 bases between. The CDR3 contains 13 residues. Germline V gene data show CDR1 as SNHLY and CDR2 as FYNNEI. The CDR3 sequence is CASNGLLNQPQHF. The CDR3 bases are TGTGCCAGCAATGGACTCCTGAATCAGCCCCAGCATTTT.

The chain links TRBV5-1 to TRBJ1-6, with 12 bases that match TRBD1. The trim removed 0 bases at V and 13 bases at J, leaving 11 bases unmatched. CDR3 size: 17 residues. Germline-derived CDR1 and CDR2 are SGHRS and YFSETQ. The CDR3 region is CASSLAEGTGGFFPLHF. CDR3 coding DNA: TGCGCCAGCAGCTTGGCCGAAGGGACAGGGGGCTTCTTTCCCCTCCACTTT. Combining the CDR3 with reference TRBV5-1 and TRBJ1-6 gives the whole variable domain KAGVTQTPRYLIKTRGQQVTLSCSPISGHRSVSWYQQTPGQGLQFLFEYFSETQRNKGNFPGRFSGRQFSNSRSEMNVSTLELGDSALYLCASSLAEGTGGFFPLHFGNGTRLTVT.

The sample holds a few counts of this clone. The genes are TRBV6-2 or TRBV6-3 and TRBJ1-5, with D unresolved. Germline V gene sequence: CDR1 MNHEY, CDR2 SVGEGT. Deletions cut 6 bases from V and 4 bases from J, with 10 bases between. The CDR3 sequence is 13 residues long. This CDR3 is CASRYLENQPQHF. The CDR3 coding sequence is TGTGCCAGCAGGTACCTAGAAAATCAGCCCCAGCATTTT.

In its sample, this clone was seen once. CDR3 nucleotides: TGCAGCGTTGTCGCGGCAGGCACAGATACGCAGTATTTT. Amino acids: CSVVAAGTDTQYF. The chain couples TRBV29-1 to TRBJ2-3; D unclear. There are 13 residues in the CDR3. In germline, CDR1 is SQVTM, CDR2 ANQGSEA. Trimming left V 4 bases short and J 1 base short, with 9 bases between.

This clone was seen a handful of times. The V gene is TRBV7-8, the J gene TRBJ1-3; 8 nucleotides align to TRBD1. The CDR3 is made up of 17 amino acids. CDR1 is SGHVS and CDR2 is FQNEAQ in the germline V gene. J gave up 2 bases and V 2 bases, and 8 bases lay outside the gene matches. The CDR3 region has the DNA TGTGCCAGCAGCTTAATCGGACAGGGTGTAACTGGAAACACCATATATTTT. Its protein is CASSLIGQGVTGNTIYF.